The T cell receptor (beta chain) described here comes from a study of T cell changes during pregnancy in multiple sclerosis. Germline loops: CDR1 SEHNR, CDR2 FQNEAQ (reference sequence). This CDR3 contains 12 residues. Trimming removed 2 bases at V and 7 bases at J, with 6 bases between. Sequencing was performed with immunoSEQ multiplex PCR; in TCRdb, only in-frame clones are kept and a portion is missing. The sample carries 45,000 to 50,000 clones, more than 85% recorded once. The starting material was CD8+ T cells from peripheral blood mononuclear cells, obtained after pregnancy. The chain couples TRBV7-9 to TRBJ2-1; unclear D gene. The clonotype was recovered from a female donor with multiple sclerosis, enrolled in a pregnancy study. The chain's CDR3 is CASSLSSNEQFF. CDR3 DNA: TGTGCCAGCAGCTTAAGTAGTAATGAGCAGTTCTTC.